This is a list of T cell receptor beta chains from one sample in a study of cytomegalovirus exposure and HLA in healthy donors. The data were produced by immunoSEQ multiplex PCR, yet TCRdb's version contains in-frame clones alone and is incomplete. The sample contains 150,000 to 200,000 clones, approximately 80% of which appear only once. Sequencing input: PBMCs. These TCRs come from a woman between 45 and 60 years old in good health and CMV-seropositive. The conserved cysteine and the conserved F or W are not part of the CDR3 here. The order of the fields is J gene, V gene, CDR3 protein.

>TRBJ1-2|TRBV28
ASRQTGGDYGYT
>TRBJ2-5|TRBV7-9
ASSFPGGETQY
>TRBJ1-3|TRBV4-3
ASSQGQGPGNTIY
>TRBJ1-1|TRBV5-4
ASSLDPQGEAF
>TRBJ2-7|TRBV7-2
ASSFGGGDEQY
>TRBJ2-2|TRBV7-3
ASRRGGLNTGELF
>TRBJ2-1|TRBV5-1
ASNPPGLAGVEQF
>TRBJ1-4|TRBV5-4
ASSLDKAGRSTNEKLF
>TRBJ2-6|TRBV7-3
ASDPGQGITGANVLT
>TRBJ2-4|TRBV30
AYTSSGGVENIQY
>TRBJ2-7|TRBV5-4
ASSAGQGARTSQY
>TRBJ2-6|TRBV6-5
ASCTAGANVLT
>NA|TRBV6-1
ASSDQGAFNYEQY
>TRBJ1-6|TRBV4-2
ASSLGTGGTNSPLH
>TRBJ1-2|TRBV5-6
ASSLVAGDGYT
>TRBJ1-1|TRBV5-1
ASVEGGNTEAF
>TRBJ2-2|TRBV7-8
ASSLKAGGDHTGELF
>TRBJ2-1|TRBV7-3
ASSSSGGANEQF
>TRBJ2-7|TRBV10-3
AISESGGGTYEQY
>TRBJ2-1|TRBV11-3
ASSLGGSGYNEQF
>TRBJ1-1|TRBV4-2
ASSQDLRELNTEAF
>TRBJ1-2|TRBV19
ASSTMGQGASGYT
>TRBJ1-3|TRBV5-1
ASSLEATGSSGNTIY
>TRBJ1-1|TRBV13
ASSTTAYTEAF
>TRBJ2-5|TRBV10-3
AISEKAGQETQY
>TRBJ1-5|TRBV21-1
ASPGGGSNQPQH
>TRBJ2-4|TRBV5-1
ASSLTTSGGHIQY